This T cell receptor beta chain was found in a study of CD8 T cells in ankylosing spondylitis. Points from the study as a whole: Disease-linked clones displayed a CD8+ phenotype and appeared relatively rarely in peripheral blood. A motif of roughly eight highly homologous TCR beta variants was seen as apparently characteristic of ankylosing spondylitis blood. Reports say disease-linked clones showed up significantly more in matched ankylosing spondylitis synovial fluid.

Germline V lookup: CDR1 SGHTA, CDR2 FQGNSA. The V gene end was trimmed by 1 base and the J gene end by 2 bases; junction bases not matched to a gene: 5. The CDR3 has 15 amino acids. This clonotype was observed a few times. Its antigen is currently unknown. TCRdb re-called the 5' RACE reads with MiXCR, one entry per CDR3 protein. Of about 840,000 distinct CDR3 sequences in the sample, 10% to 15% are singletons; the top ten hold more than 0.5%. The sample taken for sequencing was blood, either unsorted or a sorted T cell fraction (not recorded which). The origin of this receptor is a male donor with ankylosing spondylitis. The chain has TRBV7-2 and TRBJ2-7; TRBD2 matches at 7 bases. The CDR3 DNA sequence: TGTGCCAGCAGCTTAGTCGGACTAGAAGCCTACGAGCAGTACTTC. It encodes CASSLVGLEAYEQYF.